The 29 T cell receptor beta chains in this list originate from one sample, sequenced in a study of T cell responses to AZD1222 COVID-19 vaccine. Sequencing used immunoSEQ multiplex PCR; TCRdb keeps in-frame clones, though not all of them. The table lists 100,000 to 150,000 clones, approximately 94% of them singletons. The sequencing here drew on peripheral blood, taken on day 0 of AZD1222 vaccination. Every receptor here comes from an adult in good health.

The chain has TRBV18 and TRBJ2-7, with 8 bases aligning to TRBD1. V gave up 6 bases and J gave up 3 bases; unmatched junction bases: 16. CDR3 length: 17 residues. CDR1 is KGHSH, CDR2 LQKENI, per germline. The DNA of the CDR3 is TGTGCCAGCTCGAGGACAGGGTCTCAGGGACTCTTCTACGAGCAGTACTTC. Amino acids: CASSRTGSQGLFYEQYF.

J is TRBJ2-3 and V is TRBV5-1; 7 bases fit TRBD2. CDR1 and CDR2 from the germline V gene are SGHRS and YFSETQ. V was clipped by 0 bases and J by 2 bases; unmatched bases: 9. This CDR3 is 17 amino acids long. CDR3 residues: CASSLADSGSNTDTQYF. In DNA, the CDR3 is TGCGCCAGCAGCTTGGCCGATAGCGGGTCCAACACAGATACGCAGTATTTT.

V and J are TRBV20-1 and TRBJ2-7; D is uncertain. V lost 3 bases and J lost 4, with 4 bases in between. In germline, CDR1 is DFQATT, CDR2 SNEGSKA (reference sequence). This CDR3 contains 10 residues. CDR3 sequence (DNA): TGCAGTGCTAGGCGGTACGAGCAGTACTTC. Its protein is CSARRYEQYF.

In its sample, this clone was seen once. The chain combines TRBV6-1 with TRBJ2-4; the match to TRBD1 covers 7 bases. In germline, CDR1 is MNHNS, CDR2 SASEGT. The V segment lost 3 bases and the J segment 0 bases; nucleotides outside the gene matches: 14. CDR3 length equals 19 residues. The CDR3 region is CASSELMGTVNLAKNIQYF. The CDR3 DNA reads as TGTGCCAGCAGTGAGTTGATGGGGACAGTTAACCTAGCCAAAAACATTCAGTACTTC.

V is TRBV3-1 (or the pseudogene TRBV3-2) and J is TRBJ1-2; no firm D call. The CDR3 runs to 13 residues. V dropped 4 bases and J dropped 8 bases, with 14 bases sitting between them. Looked up from germline, CDR1 is LGHDT and CDR2 is YNNKEL (reference sequence). This chain's CDR3 is CASSLLNGVGYTF. CDR3 sequence (DNA): TGTGCCAGCAGCCTCCTAAATGGGGTCGGCTACACCTTC.

CDR3 nucleotide sequence: TGTGCCAGCAGTCCGGGACTAGCGGGAAATGAGCAGTTCTTC. As protein: CASSPGLAGNEQFF. This chain uses TRBV28 with TRBJ2-1; TRBD2 matches 13 bases. V lost 5 bases to trimming and J lost 7 bases; unmatched junction nucleotides: 2. The germline V gene encodes CDR1 MDHEN and CDR2 SYDVKM. CDR3 length: 14 amino acids.

V is TRBV27 and J is TRBJ1-1; D unclear. The germline V gene encodes CDR1 MNHEY and CDR2 SMNVEV (reference sequence). The CDR3 is 16 amino acids. The germline V and J ends were trimmed by 10 bases and 0 bases, with 21 bases remaining between them. This CDR3 is CATTHPVAGVNTEAFF. The CDR3 bases are TGTGCCACCACACACCCGGTGGCAGGTGTGAACACTGAAGCTTTCTTT.

This chain connects TRBV19 to TRBJ2-5, with D uncertain. The CDR3 is made up of 13 amino acids. Trimming removed 1 base from V and 3 bases from J, with 6 bases in between. Germline CDR1 and CDR2: LNHDA and SQIVND (reference sequence). The CDR3 is CASSIVSEETQYF. CDR3 nucleotides: TGTGCCAGTAGTATAGTTTCGGAAGAGACCCAGTACTTC.

This rearrangement joins TRBV29-1 to TRBJ2-4; D gene uncertain. The V end lost 2 bases, the J end lost 6 bases, and 17 bases lay between the germline ends. The CDR3 runs to 15 residues. The germline CDR1 and CDR2 sequences are SQVTM and ANQGSEA. This chain's CDR3 is CSVEQVPRSSNIQYF. CDR3 coding DNA: TGCAGCGTTGAACAGGTACCGCGAAGCTCAAACATTCAGTACTTC.

The chain has TRBV14 and TRBJ1-5, with TRBD1 identical over 10 bases. The CDR3 runs to 17 residues. CDR1 SGHDN and CDR2 FVKESK come from the germline V gene. J gave up 0 bases and V 4 bases, and 6 bases lay outside the gene matches. The CDR3 bases are TGTGCCAGCAGCCCGGGACAGGGGCATGGTAGCAATCAGCCCCAGCATTTT. The encoded protein is CASSPGQGHGSNQPQHF.

The chain is built from TRBV2 and TRBJ1-1, with no clear D. The CDR3 loop spans 13 amino acids. In germline, CDR1 is SNHLY, CDR2 FYNNEI. The V gene lost 1 base and the J gene lost 5 bases, with 8 bases spanning the gap. CDR3 sequence reads: CASSEGGETEAFF. CDR3 nucleotides: TGTGCCAGCAGTGAAGGTGGGGAAACTGAAGCTTTCTTT.

This clone was seen once. The chain employs TRBV19 and TRBJ2-5; 8 bases fit TRBD2. The CDR3 contains 16 residues. Germline CDR1 reads LNHDA; CDR2 reads SQIVND (reference sequence). Losses at the gene ends were 1 base for V and 4 bases for J; bases not matched to a gene: 8. CDR3 in DNA: TGTGCCAGTAGTATAGCCTTCCGGGGACTAGTAGAGACCCAGTACTTC. Translating gives CASSIAFRGLVETQYF.

V usage is TRBV12-3 or TRBV12-4 and J usage is TRBJ1-1; the match to TRBD1 covers 9 bases. The CDR3 loop spans 12 amino acids. V trimming: 7 bases; J trimming: 11 bases; junction bases outside the gene matches: 8. The CDR3 region is CASKTGTGYAFF. CDR3 bases: TGTGCCAGCAAAACCGGGACAGGGTACGCTTTCTTT.

The chain employs TRBV5-1 and TRBJ1-4; D possibly corresponds to TRBD1 (5 bases). The CDR3 has 14 amino acids. The germline gives CDR1 SGHRS, CDR2 YFSETQ. V was pared by 1 base and J by 3 bases, with 7 bases between. As DNA, the CDR3 is TGCGCCAGCAGCTTGAGGGACGCTAATGAAAAACTGTTTTTT. Protein sequence: CASSLRDANEKLFF.

The chain joins TRBV2 to TRBJ1-3, with D maybe TRBD1 (5 bases). The CDR3 sequence is 15 residues long. Germline values: CDR1 SNHLY, CDR2 FYNNEI. With 4 bases removed from V and 5 bases from J, the gap between germline ends came to 15 bases. The CDR3 loop is CASSADSSSRNTIYF. The CDR3 region has the DNA TGTGCCAGCAGTGCCGACAGCTCAAGTAGAAACACCATATATTTT.

CDR3 nucleotides: TGTGCCAGCACCCCTAGCGGGAGGGCAGAGACCCAGTACTTC. The encoded protein is CASTPSGRAETQYF. The rearrangement joins TRBV27 to TRBJ2-5, with 12 bases that match TRBD2. V trimming: 7 bases; J trimming: 4 bases; junction bases outside the gene matches: 4. Germline CDR1 and CDR2: MNHEY and SMNVEV (reference sequence). The CDR3 is 14 residues long.

The chain recombines TRBV7-3 with TRBJ1-1; D is ambiguous. V was clipped by 2 bases and J by 0 bases, with 10 bases between them. Germline-derived CDR1 and CDR2 are SGHTA and FQGTGA. The CDR3 runs to 15 residues. CDR3 DNA sequence: TGTGCCAGCAGCTTATCGGAGGGCTTGAACACTGAAGCTTTCTTT. Amino acid sequence: CASSLSEGLNTEAFF.

This chain uses TRBV27 with TRBJ2-3; tentatively, D is TRBD2 (5 bases). This CDR3 has 13 residues. Germline CDR1 is MNHEY and CDR2 is SMNVEV (reference sequence). Trimming removed 6 bases from V and 0 bases from J, with 7 bases in between. CDR3 DNA: TGTGCCAGCAGGGGCGGGAGCACAGATACGCAGTATTTT. Its protein is CASRGGSTDTQYF.

The gene calls are TRBV6-5 and TRBJ2-7; D unresolved. Trimming stripped 7 bases from V and 6 bases from J, with 16 bases between. CDR3 length equals 13 residues. From germline, CDR1 is MNHEY and CDR2 SVGAGI. CDR3 in amino acids: CASKTSGSGEQYF. In nucleotides, the CDR3 is TGTGCCAGCAAAACGTCTGGGTCGGGCGAGCAGTACTTC.

The CDR3 coding sequence is TGTGCCAGCAGCCAAGGAAGCGGGAGGTTCAATGAGCAGTTCTTC. It is translated as CASSQGSGRFNEQFF. The chain has TRBV3-1 (or the pseudogene TRBV3-2) and TRBJ2-1; 9 bases match TRBD2. CDR1 and CDR2 from the germline V gene are LGHDT and YNNKEL (reference sequence). V lost 1 base and J lost 6; bases outside the gene matches: 4. The CDR3 length is 15 residues.

This clone appeared once. One junction end does not reproduce the germline sequence, and a read error may be involved. The gene calls are TRBV5-4 and TRBJ1-1; D is unresolved. Per germline, CDR1 SGHNT and CDR2 YYREEE (reference sequence). The CDR3 is made up of 13 amino acids. The CDR3 nucleotides read TGTGCCAGCACCTTGGGGTGGAACACTGAAGCTTTCTTT. Translated, it gives CASTLGWNTEAFF.

The rearrangement joins TRBV6-5 to TRBJ2-1, with 10 bases lining up with TRBD2. Per the germline V gene, CDR1 is MNHEY and CDR2 is SVGAGI. The CDR3 runs to 16 residues. V shed 2 bases and J 2 bases; nucleotides not matched to a gene: 3. The CDR3 nucleotides are TGTGCCAGCAGTTACCAGCGGGAGGGACCCTACAATGAGCAGTTCTTC. This gives the protein CASSYQREGPYNEQFF.

The chain uses TRBV11-3 and TRBJ2-3; no clear D gene. Trimming removed 1 base at V and 3 bases at J, with 14 bases between. The CDR3 contains 16 residues. Germline CDR1 and CDR2: SGHNT and YENEEA. The CDR3 DNA reads TGTGCCAGCAGCTTAGGACTGGGTTTAGTGACAGATACGCAGTATTTT. It translates to CASSLGLGLVTDTQYF. Full variable domain (missing parts from reference TRBV11-3 and TRBJ2-3): EAGVVQSPRYKIIEKKQPVAFWCNPISGHNTLYWYLQNLGQGPELLIRYENEEAVDDSQLPKDRFSAERLKGVDSTLKIQPAELGDSAVYLCASSLGLGLVTDTQYFGPGTRLTVL.

This clone showed up just once. The chain links TRBV19 to TRBJ1-5; TRBD1 matches 8 bases. The CDR3 has 16 amino acids. Germline V gives CDR1 LNHDA, CDR2 SQIVND (reference sequence). V shed 4 bases, J shed 2 bases, and the junction held 7 bases outside the gene matches. The DNA of the CDR3 is TGTGCCAGTAGTACCACAGGGGGTAAGGGCAATCAGCCCCAGCATTTT. This gives the protein CASSTTGGKGNQPQHF.

This rearrangement joins TRBV9 to TRBJ1-6; D unclear. The CDR3 totals 14 residues. CDR1 is SGDLS, CDR2 YYNGEE, per germline. The V end lost 4 bases, the J end lost 9 bases, and 14 bases lay between the germline ends. The chain's CDR3 is CASSKLMEGSPLHF. CDR3 in DNA: TGTGCCAGCAGCAAACTCATGGAGGGTTCACCCCTCCACTTT.

V is TRBV28 and J is TRBJ2-1; D ambiguous. With 3 bases removed from V and 8 bases from J, the gap between germline ends came to 8 bases. The germline gives CDR1 MDHEN, CDR2 SYDVKM. This CDR3 spans 12 amino acids. CDR3 sequence: CASSFRVDEQFF. For the CDR3, the DNA is TGTGCCAGCAGTTTTCGGGTAGATGAGCAGTTCTTC.

This sequence joins TRBV15 and TRBJ1-1; D is unclear. Trimming cost V 0 bases and J 1 base, with 6 bases left between them. The CDR3 has 14 amino acids. Germline V gene lookup returns CDR1 LNHNV and CDR2 YYDKDF (reference sequence). CDR3 nucleotide sequence: TGTGCCACCAGCAGAGATAGGCAGAACACTGAAGCTTTCTTT. Protein product: CATSRDRQNTEAFF.

The chain combines TRBV9 with TRBJ1-2, with a possible D match to TRBD1 (6 bases). Trimming shortened V by 4 bases and J by 4 bases, and 17 bases separated the two germline ends. The CDR3 covers 15 residues. From germline, CDR1 is SGDLS and CDR2 YYNGEE. CDR3 nucleotide sequence: TGTGCCAGCAGCACAAGGACAGAAGGCGGCTATGGCTACACCTTC. Protein product: CASSTRTEGGYGYTF. Filled out from reference TRBV9 and TRBJ1-2, the complete variable domain reads DSGVTQTPKHLITATGQRVTLRCSPRSGDLSVYWYQQSLDQGLQFLIQYYNGEERAKGNILERFSAQQFPDLHSELNLSSLELGDSALYFCASSTRTEGGYGYTFGSGTRLTVV.

This clone appeared once. The rearrangement joins TRBV6-5 to TRBJ2-5, with 10 bases fitting TRBD2. Germline V CDR1 and CDR2: MNHEY, SVGAGI. The CDR3 is made up of 14 amino acids. CDR3 in DNA: TGTGACTTAACGACTAGCGGGTTCCAAGAGACCCAGTACTTC. Residues: CDLTTSGFQETQYF.